This T cell receptor (beta chain) is from a study of blood T cell repertoires in COVID-19. Study-wide context: The United States, Italy and Spain supplied acute and convalescent COVID-19 samples. T cells, B-cell-depleted T cells, or PBMCs provided the cDNA or gDNA that served as material.

Study processing details: By means of reference gene primer amplification, nucleated cell counts were estimated. The data were produced by immunoSEQ multiplex PCR, yet TCRdb's version contains in-frame clones alone and is incomplete. V and J calls and clone size come straight from that table; D and trimming were deduced from the DNA. The repertoire consists of roughly 73,000 clones, with roughly 70% occurring once and the leading ten covering under 25%. With 3 bases removed from V and 0 bases from J, the gap between germline ends came to 13 bases. This CDR3 spans 16 amino acids. CDR1 KGHSH and CDR2 LQKENI come from the germline V gene.

This chain joins TRBV18 and TRBJ2-3, with D possibly being TRBD1 (5 bases). What was sequenced was peripheral blood. The clonotype comes from a man aged 70-80 years with acute or convalescent COVID-19. The CDR3 is CASSPPDSRSTDTQYF. DNA for the CDR3: TGTGCCAGCTCACCCCCCGACAGTCGGAGCACAGATACGCAGTATTTT.